This T cell receptor beta chain was captured in a study of early T cells in non-severe SARS-CoV-2 infection. Study-wide context: Bulk RNA isolated from unsorted whole blood underwent sequencing; chains were not paired.

The library protocol tagged individual cDNA molecules with unique molecular identifiers. TCRdb recomputed calls from the 5' RACE reads with MiXCR, one row per CDR3 protein. There are roughly 40,000 distinct CDR3 sequences in the sample; about 4% occur only once, and 3% to 3.5% lies in the top ten. Germline V gene sequence: CDR1 SGHAT, CDR2 FQNNGV. CDR3 length equals 13 residues. Trimming took 5 bases from V and 5 from J, leaving 9 bases between them. Ten or more counts support this clonotype. The antigen is undetermined. Study-level points and caveats: VDJdb matching, biased toward anti-spike CD8 responses, missed private and CD4 specificities.

The sequenced sample consisted of whole blood. The sequence came from an adult who was a healthcare worker with PCR-confirmed SARS-CoV-2 infection or an uninfected control (not recorded which). The J gene is TRBJ2-2, the V gene TRBV11-2, with D unresolved. The CDR3 region has the DNA TGTGCCAGCAGCATGACACTTACCGGGGAGCTGTTTTTT. Translating gives CASSMTLTGELFF.